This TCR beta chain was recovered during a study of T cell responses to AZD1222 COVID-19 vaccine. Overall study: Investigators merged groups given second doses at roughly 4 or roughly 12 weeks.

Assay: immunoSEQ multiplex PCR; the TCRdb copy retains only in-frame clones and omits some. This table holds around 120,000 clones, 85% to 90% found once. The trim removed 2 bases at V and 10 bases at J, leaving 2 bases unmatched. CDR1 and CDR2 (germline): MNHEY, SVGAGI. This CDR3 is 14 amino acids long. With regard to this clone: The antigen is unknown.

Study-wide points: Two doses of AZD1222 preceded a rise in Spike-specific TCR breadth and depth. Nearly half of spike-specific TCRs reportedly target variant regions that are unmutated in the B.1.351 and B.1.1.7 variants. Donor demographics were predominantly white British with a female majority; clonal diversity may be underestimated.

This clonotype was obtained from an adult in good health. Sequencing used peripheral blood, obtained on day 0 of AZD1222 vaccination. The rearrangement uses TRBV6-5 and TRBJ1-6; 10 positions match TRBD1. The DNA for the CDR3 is TGTGCCAGCAGTTACGGGACAGGGGTCTCACCCCTCCACTTT. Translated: CASSYGTGVSPLHF.